Listed here are 26 T cell receptor beta chains from one sample, sequenced in a study of T cell clonality in common variable immunodeficiency. No antigen is known for these receptors. Points from the study as a whole: Common variable immunodeficiency TCR beta sequences reportedly had fewer deletions and N-nucleotide insertions.

Some clones are missing from TCRdb's copy, which holds only in-frame ones; the method was immunoSEQ multiplex PCR. The profile covers tens of thousands of clones, none occurring a single time. Sequences were obtained from peripheral blood mononuclear cells. The receptors were gathered from a human donor with common variable immunodeficiency.

Many counts were recorded for this clone. The missing CDR3 end, 3 residues past where the read stops, is filled in from the germline J gene. V gene TRBV18 combines with J gene TRBJ1-2; 7 bases line up with TRBD1. In germline, CDR1 is KGHSH, CDR2 LQKENI. The CDR3 is 13 residues long. The DNA read from the CDR3 is TGTGCCAGCTCACCGGACAGGATGGGAGGC. It specifies CASSPDRMGG. In full, the CDR3 reads CASSPDRMGGYTF.

With respect to this clone: The read ends 3 residues before the CDR3 terminus; that terminus is restored from the germline J gene. This chain joins TRBV19 and TRBJ2-2, with unresolved D. Trimming removed 6 bases from V and 0 bases from J, with 8 bases in between. The length of the CDR3 is 14 residues. Germline loops: CDR1 LNHDA, CDR2 SQIVND (reference sequence). Incomplete CDR3 DNA: TGTGCCAGTAGCCTGGGCCCGAACACCGGGGAG. Translating gives CASSLGPNTGE. The entire CDR3 reads CASSLGPNTGELFF. Full variable domain (rest looked up from reference TRBV19 and TRBJ2-2): DGGITQSPKYLFRKEGQNVTLSCEQNLNHDAMYWYRQDPGQGLRLIYYSQIVNDFQKGDIAEGYSVSREKKESFPLTVTSAQKNPTAFYLCASSLGPNTGELFFGEGSRLTVL.

In this sample, this clone turned up many times. The missing CDR3 end, 3 residues past where the read stops, is filled in from the germline J gene. The chain recombines TRBV9 with TRBJ1-1, with D possibly TRBD1 on 5 matching bases. This CDR3 has 13 amino acids. Germline lookup yields CDR1 SGDLS and CDR2 YYNGEE. Trimming took off 6 bases at V and 5 bases at J, with 14 bases between the two ends. CDR3 amino acids: CASTRGAKTEAFF. The sequenced part of the CDR3 DNA is TGTGCCAGCACTCGAGGGGCGAAAACTGAA.

As to this clone: The read ends 3 residues early relative to the CDR3; the germline J gene fills the gap. This chain joins TRBV19 and TRBJ2-7; tentatively, D is TRBD1 (6 bases). The CDR3 is 17 amino acids. V lost 5 bases to trimming and J lost 4 bases, with 24 bases between them. Germline V CDR1 and CDR2: LNHDA, SQIVND (reference sequence). The CDR3 DNA, read in part, is TGTGCCAGTAGTCCCAGGGAACAGGGATTGTTACTTTACGAG. Amino acid sequence: CASSPREQGLLLYE. The entire CDR3 is CASSPREQGLLLYEQYF.

This clone was detected many times. The CDR3 goes on 3 residues after the read ends, and that part is filled in from the germline J gene. This chain connects TRBV7-9 to TRBJ2-7; 10 nucleotides line up with TRBD1. The ends lost 5 bases at V and 2 bases at J; junction bases unmatched: 6. Germline V gene sequence: CDR1 SEHNR, CDR2 FQNEAQ (reference sequence). This CDR3 has 15 amino acids. CDR3 sequence: CASSKGDRGAYEQYF. The CDR3 DNA, read in part, is TGTGCCAGCAGCAAGGGGGACAGGGGAGCCTACGAG.

A remark on this clone: The CDR3 goes on 3 residues after the read ends, and that part is filled in from the germline J gene. The chain combines TRBV5-5 with TRBJ2-5, with D possibly TRBD1 on 6 matching bases. The CDR3 has 15 residues. Germline CDR1 reads SGHKS; CDR2 reads YYEKEE (reference sequence). The ends were cut back, 4 bases at V and 5 bases at J, with 18 bases in the middle. CDR3 DNA, as far as it was read: TGTGCCAGCAGCCGATCCCCGACAGGCTGGGAGACC. Residues: CASSRSPTGWET. The complete CDR3 reads CASSRSPTGWETQYF.

Ten or more counts support this clone. The read gets to within 3 residues of the CDR3 end, and the germline J gene fills in the rest. The V call is TRBV7-2, the J call TRBJ1-6; D may be TRBD1 (6 bases). V was clipped by 2 bases and J by 9 bases, with 14 bases between them. The CDR3 runs 15 residues. Germline CDR1 and CDR2: SGHTA and FQGNSA. The sequenced part of the CDR3 DNA is TGTGCCAGCAGCTTACTGGCGGGACAAGTTTCACCC. Translating gives CASSLLAGQVSP. The whole CDR3 region reads CASSLLAGQVSPLHF. Based on the CDR3 plus reference TRBV7-2 and TRBJ1-6, the full variable domain is GAGVSQSPSNKVTEKGKDVELRCDPISGHTALYWYRQSLGQGLEFLIYFQGNSAPDKSGLPSDRFSAERTGGSVSTLTIQRTQQEDSAVYLCASSLLAGQVSPLHFGNGTRLTVT.

Many counts were recorded for this clone. The read comes to an end 3 residues before the CDR3 does, leaving the germline J gene to fill in the end. The chain couples TRBV6-2 or TRBV6-3 to TRBJ1-5, with 7 bases lining up with TRBD1. Germline V CDR1 and CDR2: MNHEY, SVGEGT. V shed 10 bases, J shed 7 bases, and the junction held 10 bases outside the gene matches. The CDR3 runs to 13 residues. CDR3 DNA, as far as it was read: TGTGCCACCCAGGGGGAGGAAATCCAGCCC. Translation gives CATQGEEIQP. The whole CDR3 is CATQGEEIQPQHF.

This clone was picked up many times. The CDR3 is cut off 3 residues early in the read; its end comes from the germline J gene. The J gene is TRBJ2-1, the V gene TRBV7-2, with D possibly being TRBD1 (6 bases). This CDR3 contains 15 residues. V lost 3 bases and J 3 bases, leaving 12 bases between the germline ends. In germline, CDR1 is SGHTA, CDR2 FQGNSA. CDR3 loop: CASSFGQTYYNEQFF. Incomplete CDR3 DNA: TGTGCCAGCAGCTTCGGACAGACTTACTACAATGAG.

This clone occurred many times. The part of the CDR3 DNA that was read is TGTGCCAGCAGCCGAAGAGGGGATACTGAA. It translates to CASSRRGDTE. The complete CDR3 sequence is CASSRRGDTEAFF. The chain has TRBV7-3 and TRBJ1-1; D is possibly TRBD1 (5 bases). Coverage ceases 3 residues before the CDR3 finishes, and the germline J gene fills in the end. Germline V lookup: CDR1 SGHTA, CDR2 FQGTGA. V gave up 5 bases and J gave up 5 bases, with 12 bases separating them. The CDR3 spans 13 residues.

CDR3 loop: CASSPTGQGLYEQYF. The covered CDR3 bases are TGTGCCAGTAGTCCTACGGGACAGGGACTGTACGAG. The V and J genes are TRBV19 and TRBJ2-7; 9 bases align to TRBD1. Sequencing ends 3 residues short of the CDR3 end; the germline J gene provides the rest. CDR3 length: 15 amino acids. Germline values: CDR1 LNHDA, CDR2 SQIVND (reference sequence). J was trimmed by 4 bases and V by 5 bases; bases with no gene match: 9. The full variable domain, completed using reference TRBV19 and TRBJ2-7, is DGGITQSPKYLFRKEGQNVTLSCEQNLNHDAMYWYRQDPGQGLRLIYYSQIVNDFQKGDIAEGYSVSREKKESFPLTVTSAQKNPTAFYLCASSPTGQGLYEQYFGPGTRLTVT.

This clone occurred a few times. The CDR3 extends 3 residues past the end of the read, so its final part is completed from the germline J gene. This chain links TRBV5-1 with TRBJ1-1, with TRBD1 as a possible D gene (5 bases). V was clipped by 4 bases and J by 7 bases, with 20 bases between them. Germline CDR1 reads SGHRS; CDR2 reads YFSETQ. This CDR3 spans 15 amino acids. Incomplete CDR3 DNA: TGCGCCAGCAGCCACCGACGCTCGACGGGGGATGAA. Translating it yields CASSHRRSTGDE. The entire CDR3 protein reads CASSHRRSTGDEAFF.

This clone appeared many times. Read data end 3 residues before the CDR3 end; the end is taken from the germline J gene. This chain links TRBV19 with TRBJ2-1; 8 bases line up with TRBD1. This CDR3 region has 15 residues. Per germline, CDR1 LNHDA and CDR2 SQIVND (reference sequence). V lost 2 bases and J lost 1; bases outside the gene matches: 1. CDR3 DNA, as far as it was read: TGTGCCAGTAGTATACAGGGGGCGTCCTACAATGAG. Protein sequence: CASSIQGASYNE. The full CDR3 is CASSIQGASYNEQFF.

This clone was seen repeatedly, ten times or more. The DNA ends 3 residues before the CDR3 does, and the rest of the CDR3 is filled in from the germline J gene. V gene TRBV5-1 combines with J gene TRBJ1-4; TRBD1 matches 9 bases. Germline assignment: CDR1 SGHRS and CDR2 YFSETQ. The CDR3 loop spans 15 amino acids. After removal of 4 bases from V and 5 bases from J, the junction contained 6 bases not matched to a gene. CDR3 DNA, as far as it was read: TGCGCCAGCAGCGAAGGACAGGGGTTGAATGAAAAA. Residues: CASSEGQGLNEK. The entire CDR3 is CASSEGQGLNEKLFF.

This clone was counted only a few times. Sequencing ends 3 residues short of the CDR3 end; the germline J gene provides the rest. The rearrangement uses TRBV19 and TRBJ2-1; D might be TRBD1 (5 bases). Per the germline V gene, CDR1 is LNHDA and CDR2 is SQIVND (reference sequence). This CDR3 is built from 13 residues. Trimming pared 6 bases from V and 4 bases from J, leaving 10 bases between. Incomplete CDR3 DNA: TGTGCCAGTAGACAGGCCCGATACAATGAG. It encodes CASRQARYNE. The entire CDR3 reads CASRQARYNEQFF.

This clone was seen at least ten times. The CDR3 end lies 3 residues beyond the end of the read and is filled in from the germline J gene. The V gene is TRBV5-6, the J gene TRBJ2-7, with 9 positions matching TRBD1. This CDR3 spans 15 amino acids. The germline V gene has CDR1 SGHDT and CDR2 YYEEEE. V was clipped by 3 bases and J by 5 bases; unmatched bases: 9. CDR3 amino acids: CASSSYRDREDEQYF. The DNA read from the CDR3 is TGTGCCAGCAGCTCGTACCGGGACAGGGAGGACGAG.

This clone was seen a few times. Read coverage stops 3 residues before the CDR3 terminus; the germline J gene supplies the remainder. Other DNA sequences in the sample encode the same CDR3. The V and J genes are TRBV6-2 or TRBV6-3 and TRBJ2-3; unclear D gene. Trimming took 6 bases from V and 3 from J, leaving 10 bases between them. The germline gives CDR1 MNHEY, CDR2 SVGEGT. This CDR3 has 13 residues. The CDR3 spells CASRRTGTDTQYF. CDR3 bases read: TGTGCCAGCAGGCGAACGGGTACAGATACG.

With respect to this clone: The read ends 3 residues early relative to the CDR3; the germline J gene fills the gap. The chain combines TRBV6-2 or TRBV6-3 with TRBJ2-7; 9 bases line up with TRBD1. Per germline, CDR1 MNHEY and CDR2 SVGEGT. The trim removed 4 bases at V and 5 bases at J, leaving 6 bases unmatched. This CDR3 contains 14 residues. This CDR3 reads CASSSDRGMNEQYF. The sequenced CDR3 bases are TGTGCCAGCAGTTCGGACAGGGGAATGAACGAG.

Of note for this clone: The read is 3 residues too short to cover the CDR3 end, so that end is filled in from the germline J gene. The genes are TRBV7-8 and TRBJ2-2; 11 nucleotides agree with TRBD1. The CDR3 length is 17 residues. The germline gives CDR1 SGHVS, CDR2 FQNEAQ. With 5 bases clipped from V and 3 bases from J, the junction kept 8 bases outside the gene matches. The CDR3 sequence: CASSPLGTGGYTGELFF. CDR3 bases read: TGTGCCAGCAGCCCTTTAGGGACAGGGGGGTACACCGGGGAG.

This clone has only a few counts. The covered CDR3 bases are TGTGCCAGTAGTATATGGCAGAGACAAGAAAAA. Protein: CASSIWQRQEK. The full CDR3 reads CASSIWQRQEKLFF. V is TRBV19 and J is TRBJ1-4; D is ambiguous. Read coverage stops 3 residues before the CDR3 terminus; the germline J gene supplies the remainder. Trimming stripped 2 bases from V and 8 bases from J, with 12 bases between. The CDR3 has 14 residues. Germline CDR1 reads LNHDA; CDR2 reads SQIVND (reference sequence).

Turning to this clone: With the read ending 3 residues before the CDR3 end, the germline J gene is used to fill in that end. V usage is TRBV11-3 and J usage is TRBJ1-1, with D possibly TRBD1 on 5 matching bases. Germline V gives CDR1 SGHNT, CDR2 YENEEA. Between the trimmed V and J ends, which lost 3 bases and 1 base, there was a span of 6 bases. CDR3 size: 13 residues. The sequenced part of the CDR3 DNA is TGTGCCAGCAGCTTCGGACAGAACACTGAA. This translates into CASSFGQNTE. The full CDR3 protein reads CASSFGQNTEAFF.

This clone was counted ten times or more. The DNA ends 3 residues before the CDR3 does, and the rest of the CDR3 is filled in from the germline J gene. The V call is TRBV20-1, the J call TRBJ1-2; 7 nucleotides match TRBD1. V gave up 1 base and J gave up 0 bases; unmatched junction bases: 5. CDR3 length: 15 residues. The germline gives CDR1 DFQATT, CDR2 SNEGSKA (reference sequence). The sequenced CDR3 bases are TGCAGTGCTAGAGGTGTGACAGGGACTAACTATGGC. It yields the protein CSARGVTGTNYG. The CDR3 in its entirety is CSARGVTGTNYGYTF.

This clone was counted between two and nine times. The CDR3 end lies 3 residues beyond the end of the read and is filled in from the germline J gene. This chain uses TRBV6-1 with TRBJ1-6; D is uncertain. Germline V CDR1 and CDR2: MNHNS, SASEGT. The CDR3 spans 14 residues. The V end lost 3 bases, the J end lost 8 bases, and 11 bases lay between the germline ends. Partial CDR3 DNA: TGTGCCAGCAGTGATCCCTCCTTTTATTCACCC. It is translated as CASSDPSFYSP. The entire CDR3 protein reads CASSDPSFYSPLHF.

With respect to this clone: The read comes to an end 3 residues before the CDR3 does, leaving the germline J gene to fill in the end. V and J are TRBV18 and TRBJ1-5; 10 positions agree with TRBD1. J gave up 6 bases and V 3 bases, and 5 bases lay outside the gene matches. CDR3 length: 15 residues. In germline, CDR1 is KGHSH, CDR2 LQKENI. This CDR3 reads CASSPGQGFGQPQHF. The DNA read from the CDR3 is TGTGCCAGCTCACCGGGACAGGGGTTCGGTCAGCCC. Combining the CDR3 with reference TRBV18 and TRBJ1-5 gives the whole variable domain NAGVMQNPRHLVRRRGQEARLRCSPMKGHSHVYWYRQLPEEGLKFMVYLQKENIIDESGMPKERFSAEFPKEGPSILRIQQVVRGDSAAYFCASSPGQGFGQPQHFGDGTRLSIL.

This clone was recorded many times. The read ends 3 residues early relative to the CDR3; the germline J gene fills the gap. The genes are TRBV10-3 and TRBJ2-1; 8 nucleotides line up with TRBD1. CDR1 is ENHRY, CDR2 SYGVKD, per germline. V gave up 4 bases and J gave up 8 bases; unmatched junction bases: 16. CDR3 length: 17 residues. CDR3 bases read: TGTGCCATCAGTGCATTTAGCGGCGGCCAGGGGGCACATGAG. Its translation: CAISAFSGGQGAHE. The complete CDR3 reads CAISAFSGGQGAHEQFF.

This clone was picked up many times. The missing CDR3 end, 3 residues past where the read stops, is filled in from the germline J gene. The rearrangement links TRBV20-1 to TRBJ1-4, with D uncertain. CDR1 and CDR2 from the germline V gene are DFQATT and SNEGSKA (reference sequence). The CDR3 is 12 amino acids. V lost 6 bases and J 5 bases, leaving 10 bases between the germline ends. CDR3 sequence reads: CSAEGPNEKLFF. CDR3 DNA, as far as it was read: TGCAGTGCAGAGGGTCCGAATGAAAAA.